The 17 T cell receptor beta chains below come from one sample, sequenced in a study of identical twins. TCRdb called the 5' RACE reads again in MiXCR, with one record for every CDR3 protein. This table holds around 670,000 distinct CDR3 sequences, 6.1% found once. Sequenced: naive T cells sorted from blood. These receptors were taken from a man between 18 and 29 years old in good health.

This clonotype occurred many times. The chain recombines TRBV4-3 with TRBJ2-1; D might be TRBD2 (5 bases). Germline values: CDR1 LGHNA, CDR2 YSLEER. CDR3 size: 15 residues. V lost 0 bases and J 9 bases, leaving 15 bases between the germline ends. This chain's CDR3 is CASSQDRGNSGEQFF. CDR3 in DNA: TGCGCCAGCAGCCAAGATCGGGGTAACTCGGGTGAGCAGTTCTTC.

This clonotype was counted a few times. The gene calls are TRBV20-1 and TRBJ2-2, with a weak D call TRBD2 (6 bases). CDR1 and CDR2 (germline): DFQATT, SNEGSKA (reference sequence). The CDR3 loop spans 13 amino acids. The V end lost 3 bases, the J end lost 6 bases, and 11 bases lay between the germline ends. Here the CDR3 reads CSASGSPAGELFF. The CDR3 coding sequence is TGCAGTGCTAGCGGGAGCCCAGCCGGGGAGCTGTTTTTT.

A few counts support this clonotype. The chain couples TRBV20-1 to TRBJ2-4, with D perhaps given as TRBD1 or TRBD2 (5 bases each). The ends were cut back, 3 bases at V and 2 bases at J, with 11 bases in the middle. Germline CDR1 is DFQATT and CDR2 is SNEGSKA (reference sequence). The CDR3 length is 14 residues. The CDR3 reads CSASGGSSKNIQYF. Here the CDR3 DNA reads TGCAGTGCTAGTGGGGGTTCGTCCAAAAACATTCAGTACTTC.

Ten or more counts support this clonotype. V usage is TRBV12-3 or TRBV12-4 and J usage is TRBJ1-2, with D maybe TRBD1 (5 bases). This CDR3 spans 12 amino acids. Trimming stripped 6 bases from V and 8 bases from J, with 13 bases between. CDR3: CASSLRQSGYTF. CDR3 in DNA: TGTGCCAGCAGCCTCAGACAGTCGGGCTACACCTTC.

This clonotype showed up just a few times. This sequence joins TRBV28 and TRBJ1-2; D remains ambiguous. This CDR3 is built from 13 residues. V dropped 9 bases and J dropped 4 bases, with 15 bases sitting between them. CDR1 is MDHEN and CDR2 is SYDVKM in the germline V gene. The CDR3 sequence: CASTPRTPYGYTF. CDR3 DNA sequence: TGTGCCAGTACTCCTAGGACCCCCTATGGCTACACCTTC.

This clonotype was found many times. The genes are TRBV7-6 and TRBJ2-7; 10 bases are shared with TRBD1. The CDR3 covers 15 residues. The germline CDR1 and CDR2 sequences are SGHVS and FNYEAQ. J gave up 0 bases and V 5 bases, and 4 bases lay outside the gene matches. The DNA of the CDR3 is TGTGCCAGCAGCCACGGGACAGGGGACTCCTACGAGCAGTACGTC. This translates into CASSHGTGDSYEQYV.

This clonotype was recorded many times. Compared with germline, one end of the junction differs, possibly owing to a read error. This chain uses TRBV10-3 with TRBJ2-4; 7 positions match TRBD2. This CDR3 has 14 residues. Germline lookup yields CDR1 ENHRY and CDR2 SYGVKD. CDR3 region: CAISESSGAGLLSF. The CDR3 nucleotides are TGTGCCATCAGTGAGTCGAGCGGAGCGGGACTACTATCTTTC.

This clonotype was found many times. The J gene is TRBJ1-2, the V gene TRBV20-1; 8 positions match TRBD1. CDR1 DFQATT and CDR2 SNEGSKA come from the germline V gene (reference sequence). The CDR3 has 14 residues. The CDR3 sequence: CSAAGQGAGYGYTF. The CDR3 DNA reads as TGCAGCGCGGCGGGGCAGGGGGCAGGGTATGGCTACACCTTC.

This clonotype was counted between two and nine times. This chain uses TRBV6-5 with TRBJ2-5, with a possible D match to TRBD2 (6 bases). With 5 bases removed from V and 5 bases from J, the gap between germline ends came to 15 bases. The CDR3 is 14 residues long. Germline V gene data show CDR1 as MNHEY and CDR2 as SVGAGI. The CDR3 DNA reads as TGTGCCAGCAGTACCCGACTAGGTGGGGAGACCCAGTACTTC. Encoded protein: CASSTRLGGETQYF.

This clonotype turned up a few times. The chain combines TRBV20-1 with TRBJ2-5; D is ambiguous. The CDR3 consists of 13 residues. V gave up 2 bases and J gave up 0 bases, with 7 bases separating them. The germline gives CDR1 DFQATT, CDR2 SNEGSKA (reference sequence). The CDR3 region has the DNA TGCAGTGCTAGATCGAGCAACCAAGAGACCCAGTACTTC. It specifies CSARSSNQETQYF.

This clonotype was seen only a few times. The chain employs TRBV11-2 and TRBJ2-2; 8 positions match TRBD1. Germline lookup yields CDR1 SGHAT and CDR2 FQNNGV. The CDR3 totals 16 residues. With V trimmed by 5 bases and J by 4 bases, 9 bases remained unmatched. The chain's CDR3 is CASSATGVYGTGELFF. CDR3 DNA: TGTGCCAGCAGCGCGACAGGGGTTTACGGCACCGGGGAGCTGTTTTTT.

This clonotype has a handful of counts. The chain links TRBV5-1 to TRBJ2-7; 7 bases agree with TRBD1. Germline lookup yields CDR1 SGHRS and CDR2 YFSETQ. The CDR3 is 15 amino acids. The trim removed 0 bases at V and 2 bases at J, leaving 5 bases unmatched. The CDR3 is CASSLGGQAPYEQYV. The CDR3 DNA sequence: TGCGCCAGCAGCTTGGGTGGACAGGCCCCCTACGAGCAGTACGTC.

This clonotype was recorded at least ten times. V gene TRBV29-1 combines with J gene TRBJ1-4; D gene uncertain. This CDR3 comprises 13 residues. The V end was cut by 7 bases, the J end by 2 bases, with 11 bases between. Germline V gene data show CDR1 as SQVTM and CDR2 as ANQGSEA. The CDR3 DNA follows: TGCAGCGGAGTCTCGGACACTAATGAAAAACTGTTTTTT. The encoded protein is CSGVSDTNEKLFF.

The J gene is TRBJ1-5, the V gene TRBV12-3 or TRBV12-4, with D maybe TRBD1 (5 bases). This CDR3 comprises 15 residues. With 2 bases removed from V and 9 bases from J, the gap between germline ends came to 17 bases. The CDR3 DNA reads TGTGCCAGCAGTTTAATGAGACAGCTTTCCGGGCCCCAGCATTTT. This encodes CASSLMRQLSGPQHF.

The chain links TRBV5-1 to TRBJ2-3, with 7 bases that match TRBD2. Germline CDR1 SGHRS, CDR2 YFSETQ. The CDR3 is made up of 16 amino acids. V gave up 4 bases and J gave up 1 base; unmatched junction bases: 9. Here the CDR3 reads CASSTSSGRGTDTQYF. The DNA of the CDR3 is TGCGCCAGCAGCACAAGTAGCGGGCGAGGCACAGATACGCAGTATTTT.

This chain joins TRBV12-3 or TRBV12-4 and TRBJ1-1; 12 nucleotides agree with TRBD1. CDR3 size: 15 residues. The ends lost 4 bases at V and 10 bases at J; junction bases unmatched: 10. The CDR3 spells CASSSHGDRGLVAFF. As DNA, the CDR3 is TGTGCCAGCAGTTCCCACGGGGACAGGGGGCTGGTAGCTTTCTTT.

This clonotype was seen ten or more times. The chain is built from TRBV12-3 or TRBV12-4 and TRBJ2-7, with D perhaps being TRBD1 or TRBD2 (5 bases each). This CDR3 is 13 amino acids long. V shed 5 bases and J shed 5 bases, with 13 bases lying between them. The CDR3 nucleotides read TGTGCCAGCAGTCTAAATGAGGGGAACGAGCAGTACTTC. Its translation is CASSLNEGNEQYF.